A single sample is the source of the 25 T cell receptor beta chains below, sequenced in a study of blood T cell repertoires in COVID-19. Method: immunoSEQ multiplex PCR; TCRdb's copy keeps in-frame clones and lacks some. The data show 70,000 or so clones, around 70% seen once. Sequenced: peripheral blood. Receptor source: a man aged 70 or older with acute or convalescent COVID-19.

The rearrangement uses TRBV9 and TRBJ1-3, with D possibly matching TRBD1 (5 bases). The CDR3 runs 15 residues. V shed 3 bases and J shed 2 bases, with 12 bases lying between them. The germline gives CDR1 SGDLS, CDR2 YYNGEE. CDR3 sequence reads: CASSAGGGAGNTIYF. In DNA form, the CDR3 reads TGTGCCAGCAGCGCGGGGGGAGGAGCTGGAAACACCATATATTTT.

DNA for the CDR3: TGTGCCATCAGTGAGTCTCGTTGGCAGGGTGCTTCCGAGCAGTACTTC. Protein: CAISESRWQGASEQYF. This chain links TRBV10-3 with TRBJ2-7; TRBD1 might be the D (5 bases). Germline lookup yields CDR1 ENHRY and CDR2 SYGVKD. V lost 0 bases, J lost 6 bases, and 18 bases lay in between. The CDR3 is 16 residues long.

This clone was found once. The chain employs TRBV29-1 and TRBJ2-3; TRBD1 agrees at 8 bases. The CDR3 has 14 amino acids. The trim removed 5 bases at V and 6 bases at J, leaving 10 bases unmatched. Germline loops: CDR1 SQVTM, CDR2 ANQGSEA. The CDR3 region is CSVPHTGGWDTQYF. Written as DNA, the CDR3 is TGCAGCGTTCCTCACACAGGGGGGTGGGATACGCAGTATTTT.

CDR3 sequence reads: CASSQPTGWDQPQHF. DNA for the CDR3: TGTGCCAGCAGTCAACCGACAGGGTGGGATCAGCCCCAGCATTTT. This rearrangement joins TRBV28 to TRBJ1-5; 7 positions match TRBD1. V lost 5 bases to trimming and J lost 5 bases; unmatched junction nucleotides: 9. The CDR3 is made up of 15 amino acids. Germline values: CDR1 MDHEN, CDR2 SYDVKM.

This chain connects TRBV28 to TRBJ1-5, with D possibly matching TRBD1 (6 bases). V was clipped by 5 bases and J by 1 base, with 15 bases between them. Per germline, CDR1 MDHEN and CDR2 SYDVKM. The CDR3 consists of 16 residues. CDR3 DNA sequence: TGTGCCAGCAGTGAACAGGGAAAGGGGAGCAATCAGCCCCAGCATTTT. It is translated as CASSEQGKGSNQPQHF.

The chain couples TRBV27 to TRBJ2-7; 14 nucleotides match TRBD2. The CDR3 covers 15 residues. CDR1 is MNHEY and CDR2 is SMNVEV in the germline V gene (reference sequence). Germline trimming cut 5 bases from V and 8 bases from J; bases unmatched to any gene: 8. The CDR3 loop is CASSLAGLAGVKQYF. In DNA, the CDR3 is TGTGCCAGCAGTCTAGCGGGACTAGCGGGAGTAAAGCAGTACTTC.

This sequence joins TRBV18 and TRBJ2-3, with 10 bases lining up with TRBD2. V was pared by 3 bases and J by 0 bases, with 3 bases of the junction left unmatched. This CDR3 spans 16 amino acids. Germline lookup yields CDR1 KGHSH and CDR2 LQKENI. Here the CDR3 reads CASSPKLAGSTDTQYF. The CDR3 region has the DNA TGTGCCAGCTCACCCAAACTAGCGGGAAGCACAGATACGCAGTATTTT.

This clone was observed a handful of times. The J gene is TRBJ1-5, the V gene TRBV18, with D unresolved. The CDR3 loop spans 16 amino acids. Germline V gives CDR1 KGHSH, CDR2 LQKENI. The V end was cut by 3 bases, the J end by 1 base, with 13 bases between. CDR3: CASSPTPHNSNQPQHF. In DNA, the CDR3 is TGTGCCAGCTCACCTACCCCACATAACAGCAATCAGCCCCAGCATTTT.

The CDR3 nucleotides are TGTGCCACCGAGACTTCTCAGGGGTCACCCCTCCACTTT. Its protein is CATETSQGSPLHF. The chain carries TRBV10-3 and TRBJ1-6; a possible D gene is TRBD1 (6 bases). Looked up from germline, CDR1 is ENHRY and CDR2 is SYGVKD. The CDR3 contains 13 residues. Trimming pared 10 bases from V and 10 bases from J, leaving 17 bases between.

This clone showed up just a few times. The rearrangement uses TRBV5-1 and TRBJ1-6; 7 nucleotides match TRBD1. Losses at the gene ends were 0 bases for V and 13 bases for J; bases not matched to a gene: 13. Looked up from germline, CDR1 is SGHRS and CDR2 is YFSETQ. This CDR3 comprises 16 residues. The CDR3 DNA follows: TGCGCCAGCAGCTTGGGGGGACAGCTCAACCAGATCCCCCTCCACTTT. Protein: CASSLGGQLNQIPLHF.

The rearrangement joins TRBV18 to TRBJ1-2; D may be TRBD1 (5 bases). The CDR3 length is 13 residues. V was cut by 5 bases and J by 6 bases, with 13 bases left in between. CDR1 is KGHSH and CDR2 is LQKENI in the germline V gene. CDR3 in amino acids: CASSFRAADGYTF. CDR3 DNA sequence: TGTGCCAGCTCATTCAGGGCCGCGGATGGCTACACCTTC.

The CDR3 loop is CASSAAALAQPQHF. The CDR3 DNA reads as TGTGCCAGTAGTGCGGCAGCTCTAGCTCAGCCCCAGCATTTT. The gene calls are TRBV19 and TRBJ1-5; D gene uncertain. Trimming shortened V by 5 bases and J by 6 bases, and 14 bases separated the two germline ends. CDR3 length: 14 residues. Germline loops: CDR1 LNHDA, CDR2 SQIVND (reference sequence).

The V call is TRBV29-1, the J call TRBJ2-1; the D is unclear. Germline V CDR1 and CDR2: SQVTM, ANQGSEA. Trimming left V 2 bases short and J 0 bases short, with 8 bases between. This CDR3 is 14 amino acids long. CDR3 DNA sequence: TGCAGCGTTGAAACTACCCGCTCCTACAATGAGCAGTTCTTC. Protein product: CSVETTRSYNEQFF.

The gene calls are TRBV5-5 and TRBJ2-7; 8 positions agree with TRBD1. In germline, CDR1 is SGHKS, CDR2 YYEKEE (reference sequence). The CDR3 spans 14 residues. V was clipped by 4 bases and J by 5 bases; unmatched bases: 8. The CDR3 DNA reads TGTGCCAGCAGCCGCCTCCAGGGGGCGGACGAGCAGTACTTC. It encodes CASSRLQGADEQYF.

The chain uses TRBV5-1 and TRBJ2-3; D remains ambiguous. CDR1 SGHRS and CDR2 YFSETQ come from the germline V gene. The CDR3 extends over 14 amino acids. Trimming left V 1 base short and J 0 bases short, with 6 bases between. For the CDR3, the DNA is TGCGCCAGCAGCTTGTCTCAGAGCACAGATACGCAGTATTTT. Its protein is CASSLSQSTDTQYF.

This chain connects TRBV19 to TRBJ1-4; unclear D gene. V was trimmed by 10 bases and J by 3 bases, leaving 18 bases between them. The CDR3 spans 15 residues. The germline V gene encodes CDR1 LNHDA and CDR2 SQIVND (reference sequence). The DNA for the CDR3 is TGTGCCACCCAAGACAAACCGCCGGCTAATGAAAAACTGTTTTTT. Amino acid sequence: CATQDKPPANEKLFF.

The rearrangement links TRBV27 to TRBJ1-6, with D possibly TRBD1 on 5 matching bases. The germline V gene has CDR1 MNHEY and CDR2 SMNVEV (reference sequence). The CDR3 sequence is 16 residues long. V lost 5 bases to trimming and J lost 4 bases, with 15 bases between them. The CDR3 loop reads CASSPSWGEYNSPLHF. The DNA of the CDR3 is TGTGCCAGCAGTCCCTCCTGGGGGGAATATAATTCACCCCTCCACTTT.

The V gene is TRBV10-2, the J gene TRBJ1-6, with 8 positions matching TRBD1. The CDR3 loop spans 13 amino acids. Germline V gene sequence: CDR1 WSHSY, CDR2 SAAADI. With V trimmed by 5 bases and J by 11 bases, 5 bases remained unmatched. The CDR3 sequence is CASSQGAAAPLHF. The CDR3 coding sequence is TGCGCCAGCAGTCAGGGGGCGGCGGCACCCCTCCACTTT.

This chain connects TRBV27 to TRBJ1-1, with 8 nucleotides matching TRBD1. The germline gives CDR1 MNHEY, CDR2 SMNVEV (reference sequence). This CDR3 comprises 16 residues. Losses at the gene ends were 5 bases for V and 5 bases for J; bases not matched to a gene: 13. The CDR3 spells CASSPTRTGRWTEAFF. The CDR3, as DNA: TGTGCCAGCAGTCCGACACGGACAGGGAGGTGGACTGAAGCTTTCTTT.

V usage is TRBV21-1 and J usage is TRBJ2-5; the DNA was not used to check the table's D call, TRBD2. TRBV21-1 is assigned pseudogene status. The CDR3 is 16 residues long. The CDR3 sequence is CASSKEKAYLQETQYF. Written as DNA, the CDR3 is TGTGCCAGCAGCAAAGAGAAAGCGTACCTCCAAGAGACCCAGTACTTC.

The V call is TRBV7-8, the J call TRBJ1-4; 9 bases are a match to TRBD1. The trim removed 5 bases at V and 7 bases at J, leaving 11 bases unmatched. This CDR3 is 16 amino acids long. In germline, CDR1 is SGHVS, CDR2 FQNEAQ. This chain's CDR3 is CASSHSRQGGSEKLFF. The CDR3 DNA reads TGTGCCAGCAGCCATAGCAGACAGGGGGGAAGTGAAAAACTGTTTTTT.

V gene TRBV5-4 combines with J gene TRBJ1-1; 7 nucleotides agree with TRBD1. The length of the CDR3 is 13 residues. Germline V lookup: CDR1 SGHNT, CDR2 YYREEE (reference sequence). The V gene end was trimmed by 10 bases and the J gene end by 1 base; junction bases not matched to a gene: 7. As DNA, the CDR3 is TGTGCCTTGCGACAGGGAGGGAACACTGAAGCTTTCTTT. Translated: CALRQGGNTEAFF.

The rearrangement joins TRBV6-5 to TRBJ1-2; TRBD1 matches 12 bases. V lost 5 bases, J lost 8 bases, and 6 bases stayed unmatched. CDR3 length: 14 residues. The germline V gene encodes CDR1 MNHEY and CDR2 SVGAGI. The CDR3: CASSPGQGAGGYTF. For the CDR3, the DNA is TGTGCCAGCAGTCCGGGACAGGGGGCAGGCGGCTACACCTTC.

DNA for the CDR3: TGTGCCACCAGCAGAGATGGGACAGGGGACGGCTACACCTTC. Encoded protein: CATSRDGTGDGYTF. V and J are TRBV15 and TRBJ1-2, with 10 bases matching TRBD1. V dropped 0 bases and J dropped 8; count of bases not matched to a gene: 3. The CDR3 extends over 14 amino acids. The germline V gene has CDR1 LNHNV and CDR2 YYDKDF (reference sequence).

V is TRBV4-1 and J is TRBJ1-2, with 9 bases identical to TRBD1. This CDR3 has 17 amino acids. V gave up 0 bases and J gave up 5 bases; unmatched junction bases: 10. Germline V gene data show CDR1 as MGHRA and CDR2 as YSYEKL. CDR3 amino acids: CASSQDPGTGSWYGYTF. The CDR3 bases are TGCGCCAGCAGCCAAGATCCCGGGACAGGGTCATGGTATGGCTACACCTTC.